This record looks at one T cell receptor beta chain sequence and its context. The record originates from a study of shared T cell receptors in the human thymus. The repertoire was sequenced with immunoSEQ multiplex PCR; TCRdb's copy has only in-frame clones and lacks some. The data contain hundreds of thousands of clones, roughly 90% of them singletons. These data were likewise used in another study, on human thymus T cells. That publication notes: Obtained as resections during corrective heart surgery, the thymus tissue was then studied.

The sequencing input was thymocytes. This receptor was taken from a boy in the first two years of life with a congenital heart defect.

The CDR3 protein is CASTWTGSSTDTQYF. The CDR3 DNA reads as TGTGCCAGCACCTGGACAGGGTCCAGCACAGATACGCAGTATTTT. This chain links TRBV5-4 with TRBJ2-3, with 8 bases identical to TRBD1. The V gene end was trimmed by 6 bases and the J gene end by 0 bases; junction bases not matched to a gene: 6. Germline V CDR1 and CDR2: SGHNT, YYREEE (reference sequence). The CDR3 runs 15 residues.